This is a list of T cell receptor beta chains from one sample in a study of shared clonotypes between healthy human individuals. Generated by immunoSEQ multiplex PCR, the TCRdb table keeps only in-frame clones and is missing some. The sample includes 760,000 or so clones, around 96% of them seen just once. Sequences were obtained from naive CD8+ T cells sorted from blood. These receptors all stem from a man aged 25 to 40 in good health. The CDR3 runs from the conserved cysteine through the conserved F or W. Fields, in order: clone size, J gene, D gene, V gene, CDR3 protein, CDR3 DNA. The D gene is left open where the match is weak. A row's size may be missing; if present it is once, few, many or a size class.

NA,TRBJ2-1,NA,TRBV19,CASSILARSEYNEQFF,TGTGCCAGTAGTATCCTAGCCCGGTCGGAGTACAATGAGCAGTTCTTC
NA,TRBJ2-1,TRBD1,TRBV6-5,CASSFTGGSYNEQFF,TGTGCCAGCAGTTTCACAGGGGGCTCCTACAATGAGCAGTTCTTC
NA,TRBJ2-7,NA,TRBV5-4,CASSFRGSSYEQYF,TGTGCCAGCAGCTTCCGGGGTAGCTCCTACGAGCAGTACTTC
NA,TRBJ2-1,NA,TRBV6-5,CASSFSGVAEPNEQFF,TGTGCCAGCAGTTTCTCCGGGGTAGCGGAACCCAATGAGCAGTTCTTC
NA,TRBJ2-3,NA,TRBV11-1,CASSLERVTDTQYF,TGTGCCAGCAGCTTAGAGCGGGTCACAGATACGCAGTATTTT
NA,TRBJ1-1,NA,TRBV9,CASTPGRTSNTEAFF,TGTGCCAGCACCCCAGGGCGGACATCGAACACTGAAGCTTTCTTT
NA,TRBJ2-5,NA,TRBV5-6,CASSFAAQETQYF,TGTGCCAGCAGCTTTGCGGCGCAAGAGACCCAGTACTTC
NA,TRBJ1-1,TRBD1,TRBV9,CASSVGGQGRTEAFF,TGTGCCAGCAGCGTAGGGGGACAGGGAAGGACTGAAGCTTTCTTT
NA,TRBJ2-7,NA,TRBV9,CASSVGGGDSYEQYF,TGTGCCAGCAGCGTAGGAGGCGGGGACTCCTACGAGCAGTACTTC
NA,TRBJ2-2,NA,TRBV28,CASSPGPGELFF,TGTGCCAGCAGCCCGGGGCCCGGGGAGCTGTTTTTT
NA,TRBJ2-5,NA,TRBV4-1,CASSLATRTEKETQYF,TGCGCCAGCAGCCTTGCGACTCGGACAGAAAAAGAGACCCAGTACTTC
NA,TRBJ2-7,TRBD1,TRBV11-2,CASSMGQGETYEQYF,TGTGCCAGCAGCATGGGACAGGGGGAAACGTACGAGCAGTACTTC
once,TRBJ2-1,NA,TRBV6-1,CASSEAWGAYNEQFF,TGTGCCAGCAGTGAAGCGTGGGGCGCCTACAATGAGCAGTTCTTC
NA,TRBJ2-7,NA,TRBV6-5,CASTPGNYEQYF,TGTGCCAGCACCCCGGGGAACTACGAGCAGTACTTC
many,TRBJ2-3,TRBD2,TRBV4-1,CASSQEWTSGRATDTQYF,TGCGCCAGCAGCCAAGAATGGACTAGCGGGAGGGCCACAGATACGCAGTATTTT
NA,TRBJ2-1,TRBD2,TRBV4-1,CASSQASPSTSGFSNEQFF,TGCGCCAGCAGCCAAGCGTCCCCCTCGACTAGCGGGTTCTCCAATGAGCAGTTCTTC
NA,TRBJ2-1,NA,TRBV7-3,CASSSHHRVDGKKWNEQFF,TGTGCCAGCAGCTCGCATCATAGAGTAGATGGGAAAAAATGGAATGAGCAGTTCTTC
NA,TRBJ2-7,NA,TRBV30,CAWDHTSYEQYF,TGTGCCTGGGATCATACAAGTTACGAGCAGTACTTC
NA,TRBJ1-2,TRBD1,TRBV27,CASSLSPAGGLSGYTF,TGTGCCAGCAGTTTATCCCCGGCAGGGGGCTTGAGTGGCTACACCTTC
NA,TRBJ2-4,NA,TRBV19,CASSVGSVNIQYF,TGTGCCAGTTCCGTCGGTAGCGTAAACATTCAGTACTTC
NA,TRBJ2-7,NA,TRBV7-9,CASSLVLQNEQYF,TGTGCCAGCAGCTTAGTTTTGCAGAACGAGCAGTACTTC
once,TRBJ2-1,NA,TRBV28,CASSLPYNEQFF,TGTGCCAGCAGTTTGCCTTACAATGAGCAGTTCTTC